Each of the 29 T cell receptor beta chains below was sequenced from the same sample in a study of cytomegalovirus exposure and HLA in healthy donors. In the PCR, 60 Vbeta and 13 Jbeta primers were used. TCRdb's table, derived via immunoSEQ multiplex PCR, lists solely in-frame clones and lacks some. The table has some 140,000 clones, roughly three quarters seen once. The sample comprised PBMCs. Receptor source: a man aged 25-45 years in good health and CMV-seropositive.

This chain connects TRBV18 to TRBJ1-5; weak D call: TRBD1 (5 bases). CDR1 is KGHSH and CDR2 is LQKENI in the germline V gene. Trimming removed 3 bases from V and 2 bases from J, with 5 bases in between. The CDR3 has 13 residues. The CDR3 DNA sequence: TGTGCCAGCTCACCGACAGGCAATCAGCCCCAGCATTTT. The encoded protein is CASSPTGNQPQHF.

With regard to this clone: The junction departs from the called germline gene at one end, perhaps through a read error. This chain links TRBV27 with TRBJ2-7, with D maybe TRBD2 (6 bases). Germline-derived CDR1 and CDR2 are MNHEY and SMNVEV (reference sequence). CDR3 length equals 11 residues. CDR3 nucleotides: TGTGCCAGCAGTTTTGGGTGGAGGGAGGACTTC. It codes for CASSFGWREDF.

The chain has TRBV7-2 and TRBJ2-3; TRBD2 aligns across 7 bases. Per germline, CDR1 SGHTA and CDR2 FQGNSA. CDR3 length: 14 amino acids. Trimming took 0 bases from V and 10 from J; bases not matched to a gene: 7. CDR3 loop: CASSLAGGSGAQYF. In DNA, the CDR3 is TGTGCCAGCAGCTTAGCGGGAGGCAGCGGGGCGCAGTATTTT.

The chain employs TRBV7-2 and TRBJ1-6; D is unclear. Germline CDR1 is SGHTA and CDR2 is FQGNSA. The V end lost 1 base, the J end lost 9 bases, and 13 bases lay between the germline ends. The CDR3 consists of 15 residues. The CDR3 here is CASSLVGGESSPLHF. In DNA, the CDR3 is TGTGCCAGCAGCTTAGTCGGTGGTGAGAGTTCACCCCTCCACTTT.

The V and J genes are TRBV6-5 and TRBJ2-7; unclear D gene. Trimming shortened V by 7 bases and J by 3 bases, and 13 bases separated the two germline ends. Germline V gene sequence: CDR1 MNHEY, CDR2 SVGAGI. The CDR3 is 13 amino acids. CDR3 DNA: TGTGCCAGCACCTACGCTGCGAGCTACGAGCAGTACTTC. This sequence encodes CASTYAASYEQYF.

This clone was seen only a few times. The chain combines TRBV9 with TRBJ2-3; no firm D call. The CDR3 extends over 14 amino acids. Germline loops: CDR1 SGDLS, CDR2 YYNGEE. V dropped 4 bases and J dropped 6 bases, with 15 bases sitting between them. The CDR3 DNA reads TGTGCCAGCAGCCGGGTCGCTTCCGGGGATACGCAGTATTTT. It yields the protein CASSRVASGDTQYF.

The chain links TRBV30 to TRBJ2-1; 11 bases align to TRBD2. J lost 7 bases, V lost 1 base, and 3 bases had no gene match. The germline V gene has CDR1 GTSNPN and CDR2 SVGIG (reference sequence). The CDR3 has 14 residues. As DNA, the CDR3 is TGTGCCTGGAGTGGAATAGCGGGAGGGAATGAGCAGTTCTTC. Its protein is CAWSGIAGGNEQFF.

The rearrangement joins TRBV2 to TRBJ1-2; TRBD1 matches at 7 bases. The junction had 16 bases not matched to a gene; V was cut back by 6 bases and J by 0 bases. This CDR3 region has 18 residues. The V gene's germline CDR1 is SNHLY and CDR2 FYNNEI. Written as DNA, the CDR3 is TGTGCCAGCAGGGTTAGACAGGGACGTCTTCAGGCTAACTATGGCTACACCTTC. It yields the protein CASRVRQGRLQANYGYTF.

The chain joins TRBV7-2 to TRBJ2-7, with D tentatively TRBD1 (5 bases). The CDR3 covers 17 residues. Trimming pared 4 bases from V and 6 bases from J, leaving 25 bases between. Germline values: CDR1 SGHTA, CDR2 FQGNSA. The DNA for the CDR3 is TGTGCCAGCAGCTCCCAGAGTAAGGGGCCGCTATTAGGCGAGCAGTACTTC. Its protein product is CASSSQSKGPLLGEQYF.

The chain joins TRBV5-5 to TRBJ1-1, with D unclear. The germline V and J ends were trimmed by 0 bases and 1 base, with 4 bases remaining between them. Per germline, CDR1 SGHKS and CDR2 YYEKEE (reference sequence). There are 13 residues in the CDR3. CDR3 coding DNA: TGTGCCAGCAGCTTGGACACGAACACTGAAGCTTTCTTT. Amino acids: CASSLDTNTEAFF.

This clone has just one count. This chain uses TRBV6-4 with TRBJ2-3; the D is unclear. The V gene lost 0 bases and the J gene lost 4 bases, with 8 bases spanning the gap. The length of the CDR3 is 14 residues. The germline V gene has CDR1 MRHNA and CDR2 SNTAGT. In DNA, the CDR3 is TGTGCCAGCAGTGACTCTAGCTACGCAGATACGCAGTATTTT. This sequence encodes CASSDSSYADTQYF.

CDR3 coding DNA: TGTGCCAGCAGGGGCTTGGGGGGTGGCACAGATACGCAGTATTTT. Its protein product is CASRGLGGGTDTQYF. The V gene is TRBV2, the J gene TRBJ2-3, with D possibly TRBD2 on 6 matching bases. CDR1 is SNHLY and CDR2 is FYNNEI in the germline V gene. This CDR3 has 15 residues. Trimming pared 6 bases from V and 1 base from J, leaving 14 bases between.

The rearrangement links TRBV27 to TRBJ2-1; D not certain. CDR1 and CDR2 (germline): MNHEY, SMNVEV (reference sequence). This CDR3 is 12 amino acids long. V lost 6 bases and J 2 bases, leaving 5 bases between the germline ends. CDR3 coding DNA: TGTGCCAGCAGAACTACCTACAATGAGCAGTTCTTC. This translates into CASRTTYNEQFF.

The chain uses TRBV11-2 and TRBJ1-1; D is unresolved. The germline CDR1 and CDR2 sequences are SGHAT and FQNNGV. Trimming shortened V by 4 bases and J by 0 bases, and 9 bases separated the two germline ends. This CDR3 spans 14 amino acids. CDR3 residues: CASSSPPMNTEAFF. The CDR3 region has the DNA TGTGCCAGCAGCTCCCCCCCTATGAACACTGAAGCTTTCTTT.

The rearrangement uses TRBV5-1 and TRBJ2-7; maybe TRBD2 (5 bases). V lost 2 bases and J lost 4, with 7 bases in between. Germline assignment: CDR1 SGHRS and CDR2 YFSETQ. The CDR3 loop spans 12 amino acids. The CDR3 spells CASSLSGYEQYF. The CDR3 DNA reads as TGCGCCAGCAGCTTAAGCGGATACGAGCAGTACTTC.

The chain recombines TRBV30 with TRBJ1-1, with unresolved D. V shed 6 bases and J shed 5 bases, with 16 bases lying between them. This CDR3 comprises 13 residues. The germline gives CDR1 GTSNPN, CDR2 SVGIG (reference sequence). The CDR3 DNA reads TGTGCCTGTCTCACGTTATCGGGTACTGAAGCTTTCTTT. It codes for CACLTLSGTEAFF.

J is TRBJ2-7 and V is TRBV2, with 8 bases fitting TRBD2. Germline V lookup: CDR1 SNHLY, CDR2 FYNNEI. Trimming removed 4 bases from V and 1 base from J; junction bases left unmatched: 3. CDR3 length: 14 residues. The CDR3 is CASSGRGASYEQYF. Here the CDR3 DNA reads TGTGCCAGCAGTGGGCGGGGGGCTTCCTACGAGCAGTACTTC.

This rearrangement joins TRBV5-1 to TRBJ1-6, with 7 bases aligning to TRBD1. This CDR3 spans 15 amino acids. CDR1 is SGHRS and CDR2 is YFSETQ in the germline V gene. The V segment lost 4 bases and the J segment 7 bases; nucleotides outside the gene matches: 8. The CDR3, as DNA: TGCGCCAGCAGCCCCGGGACAGATCTCAATTCACCCCTCCACTTT. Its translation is CASSPGTDLNSPLHF.

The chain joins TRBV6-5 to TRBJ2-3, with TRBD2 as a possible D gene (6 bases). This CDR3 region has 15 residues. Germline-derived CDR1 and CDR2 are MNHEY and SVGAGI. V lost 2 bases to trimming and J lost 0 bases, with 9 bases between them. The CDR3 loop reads CASSYMAGSTDTQYF. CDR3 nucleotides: TGTGCCAGCAGTTACATGGCGGGGAGCACAGATACGCAGTATTTT.

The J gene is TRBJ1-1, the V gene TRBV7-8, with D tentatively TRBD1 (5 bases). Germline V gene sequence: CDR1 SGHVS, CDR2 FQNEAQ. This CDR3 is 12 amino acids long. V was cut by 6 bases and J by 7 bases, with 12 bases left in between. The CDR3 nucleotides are TGTGCCAGCAGTTTCAGGGATAGTGAAGCTTTCTTT. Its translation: CASSFRDSEAFF.

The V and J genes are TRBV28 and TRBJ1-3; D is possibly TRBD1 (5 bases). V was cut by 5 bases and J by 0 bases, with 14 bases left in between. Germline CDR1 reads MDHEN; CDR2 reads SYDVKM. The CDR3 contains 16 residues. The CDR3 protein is CASSRGVRSSGNTIYF. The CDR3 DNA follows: TGTGCCAGCAGTCGGGGGGTTCGAAGCTCTGGAAACACCATATATTTT.

CDR3 amino acids: CASSAGTETSTLHF. Here the CDR3 DNA reads TGTGCCAGTAGCGCCGGGACAGAGACCTCCACCCTCCACTTT. This sequence joins TRBV19 and TRBJ1-6; 7 positions agree with TRBD1. CDR3 size: 14 residues. V dropped 6 bases and J dropped 14; count of bases not matched to a gene: 13. Germline assignment: CDR1 LNHDA and CDR2 SQIVND (reference sequence).

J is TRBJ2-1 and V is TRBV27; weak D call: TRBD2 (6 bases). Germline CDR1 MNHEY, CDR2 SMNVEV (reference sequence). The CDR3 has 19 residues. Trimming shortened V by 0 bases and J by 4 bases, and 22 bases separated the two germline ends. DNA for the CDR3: TGTGCCAGCAGTTTATCGGAAGGCAGGGCCCTTCGGGGGTACAATGAGCAGTTCTTC. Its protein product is CASSLSEGRALRGYNEQFF.

The CDR3 protein is CASSSGSYGYTF. In nucleotides, the CDR3 is TGTGCCAGCAGCTCAGGATCCTATGGCTACACCTTC. This chain joins TRBV7-9 and TRBJ1-2; no definite D call. V lost 4 bases, J lost 4 bases, and 7 bases lay in between. Germline CDR1 is SEHNR and CDR2 is FQNEAQ (reference sequence). This CDR3 is 12 amino acids long.

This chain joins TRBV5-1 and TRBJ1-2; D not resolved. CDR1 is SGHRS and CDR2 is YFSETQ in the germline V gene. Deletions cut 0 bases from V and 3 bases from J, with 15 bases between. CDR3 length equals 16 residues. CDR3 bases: TGCGCCAGCAGCTTGGACGGGGATTCGTCCTACTATGGCTACACCTTC. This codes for CASSLDGDSSYYGYTF. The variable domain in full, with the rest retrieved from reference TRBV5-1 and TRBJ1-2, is KAGVTQTPRYLIKTRGQQVTLSCSPISGHRSVSWYQQTPGQGLQFLFEYFSETQRNKGNFPGRFSGRQFSNSRSEMNVSTLELGDSALYLCASSLDGDSSYYGYTFGSGTRLTVV.

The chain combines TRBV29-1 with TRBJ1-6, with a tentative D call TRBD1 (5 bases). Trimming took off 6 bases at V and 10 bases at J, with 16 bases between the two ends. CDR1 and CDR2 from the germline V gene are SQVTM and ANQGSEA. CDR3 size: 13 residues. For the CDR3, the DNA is TGCAGCGTGGGGGACGGGGGAAGGTCACCCCTCCACTTT. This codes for CSVGDGGRSPLHF.

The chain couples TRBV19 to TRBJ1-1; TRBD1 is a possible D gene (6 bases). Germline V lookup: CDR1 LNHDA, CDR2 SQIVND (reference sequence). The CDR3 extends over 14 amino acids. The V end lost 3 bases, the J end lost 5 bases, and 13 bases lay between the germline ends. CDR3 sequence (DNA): TGTGCCAGTAGTATCAGCTGGGGGCGGACTGAAGCTTTCTTT. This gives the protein CASSISWGRTEAFF.

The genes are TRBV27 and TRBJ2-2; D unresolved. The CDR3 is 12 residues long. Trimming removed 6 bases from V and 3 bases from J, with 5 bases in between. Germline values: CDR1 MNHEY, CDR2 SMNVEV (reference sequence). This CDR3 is CASRKHTGELFF. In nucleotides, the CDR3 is TGTGCCAGCAGGAAGCACACCGGGGAGCTGTTTTTT.

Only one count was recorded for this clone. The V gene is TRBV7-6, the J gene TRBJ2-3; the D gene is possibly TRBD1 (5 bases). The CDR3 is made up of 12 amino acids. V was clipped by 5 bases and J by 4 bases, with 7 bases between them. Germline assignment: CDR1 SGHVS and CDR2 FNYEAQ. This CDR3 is CASSQGADTQYF. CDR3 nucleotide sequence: TGTGCCAGCAGCCAGGGTGCAGATACGCAGTATTTT.